A selection of T cell receptor beta chains follows, all from one sample in a study of T cells in Graves' hyperthyroidism and ophthalmopathy. TCRdb re-called the multiplex PCR reads through MiXCR, storing one row per CDR3 protein. The repertoire holds around 520,000 distinct CDR3 sequences, roughly 15% seen once, with 14% in the top ten. Sequences were obtained from blood. These receptors all stem from a woman aged 40 to 55 with Graves' hyperthyroidism. Both conserved end residues are part of each CDR3. The D gene is left open where the match is weak. Clone sizes are given selectively: once, few, many, or a class where the clone is expanded.

v_call,j_call,d_call,clone_size,cdr3_nt,cdr3_aa
TRBV10-3,TRBJ2-5,TRBD2,many,TGTGCCATCAGTGAGTCAACTAGCGGGAGAGAGACCCAGTACTTC,CAISESTSGRETQYF
TRBV24-1,TRBJ2-3,TRBD2,many,TGTGCCACCAGTGATTCGCTCGGAGTCGGGAGGGAGGTTGATCCAGATACGCAGTATTTT,CATSDSLGVGREVDPDTQYF
TRBV24-1,TRBJ2-1,TRBD2,few,TGTGCCACCAGTGAACCTGGACTAGCGGGAGTACATGAGCAGTTCTTC,CATSEPGLAGVHEQFF
TRBV20-1,TRBJ2-7,TRBD2,.,TGCAGTGCTCAACCCGGGACTAGAGTCTACGAGCAGTACTTC,CSAQPGTRVYEQYF
TRBV28,TRBJ2-7,TRBD1,many,TGTGCCAGCCAATACTATACCGGGACAGGGAACTACGAGCAGTACTTC,CASQYYTGTGNYEQYF
TRBV19,TRBJ2-7,.,many,TGTGCCAGTAGCGGGGGGACACCTTACGAGCAGTACTTC,CASSGGTPYEQYF
TRBV6-1,TRBJ1-3,.,.,TGTGCCAGCAGAAAAACGTACTCCGGGACCTCTGGAAACACCATATATTTT,CASRKTYSGTSGNTIYF
TRBV27,TRBJ2-5,TRBD1,many,TGTGCCAGCCCACTTCCAGGGGGTATGGAGACCCAGTACTTC,CASPLPGGMETQYF
TRBV28,TRBJ2-1,TRBD1,many,TGTGCCAGCATCACTCCGGGACAGGGCCTCTACAATGAGCAGTTCTTC,CASITPGQGLYNEQFF
TRBV28,TRBJ1-2,.,many,TGTGCCAGCAGTTTAATGGGGGGCACTAACTATGGCTACACCTTC,CASSLMGGTNYGYTF
TRBV10-3,TRBJ2-1,TRBD2,.,TGTGCCATCAGTGAACTAGCGGGGCGATCCTACAATGAGCAGTTCTTC,CAISELAGRSYNEQFF
TRBV15,TRBJ2-5,.,few,TGTGCCACCAGCCCCTCCGAGCGGGAGACCCAGTACTTC,CATSPSERETQYF
TRBV6-2/TRBV6-3,TRBJ2-3,.,many,TGTGCCAGCAGTTACTACGGCGTTTCAGATACGCAGTATTTT,CASSYYGVSDTQYF
TRBV7-9,TRBJ2-1,.,.,TGTGCCAGCAGCTCGAAATGGGGCTATGAGCAGTTCTTC,CASSSKWGYEQFF
TRBV4-1,TRBJ2-7,.,few,TGCGCCAGCAGCCAGAGCGCGACTGGCCAAGCCTACGAGCAGTACTTC,CASSQSATGQAYEQYF
TRBV2,TRBJ1-3,.,many,TGTGCCAGCAGTATGGACAGCTACTCTGGAAACACCATATATTTT,CASSMDSYSGNTIYF
TRBV6-2/TRBV6-3,TRBJ2-1,TRBD2,.,TGTGCCAGCAGTTCGGGACTAGCGGGTCCGGTGGGCCCCTACAATGAGCAGTTCTTC,CASSSGLAGPVGPYNEQFF
TRBV7-9,TRBJ2-1,TRBD2,many,TGTGCCAGCAGCTTAGAAGCGGGAGACTTCAATGAGCAGTTCTTC,CASSLEAGDFNEQFF
TRBV3-1,TRBJ2-3,.,.,TGTGCCAGCAGCCTACAGGGTGATACGCAGTATTTT,CASSLQGDTQYF
TRBV28,TRBJ2-7,.,many,TGTGCCAGCAGTAATCGGGTCACCTACGAGCAGTACTTC,CASSNRVTYEQYF
TRBV27,TRBJ2-7,TRBD1,.,TGTGCCAGCAGTTCACAGGGGGAAAGCTCCTACGAGCAGTACTTC,CASSSQGESSYEQYF
TRBV4-1,TRBJ1-5,.,.,TGCGCCAGCAGCCAAGTTAGGCAGCCAAATCAGCCCCAGCATTTT,CASSQVRQPNQPQHF
TRBV20-1,TRBJ2-3,.,.,TGCAGTGCTAGATCCCCCTCAGATACGCAGTATTTT,CSARSPSDTQYF
TRBV5-1,TRBJ2-5,.,few,TGCGCCAGCAGAACTGGGGGCCAAGAGACCCAGTACTTC,CASRTGGQETQYF
TRBV7-3,TRBJ2-1,.,.,TGTGCCAGCAGTATAACAGGGTCGGGGTACAATGAGCAGTTCTTC,CASSITGSGYNEQFF
TRBV20-1,TRBJ2-3,TRBD2,.,TGCAGTGCTGGGGGACTAGCGGGATCAGATACGCAGTATTTT,CSAGGLAGSDTQYF
TRBV24-1,TRBJ2-1,TRBD2,many,TGTGCCACCAGTGACCCCGGACTAGCGGGGGCCACCCGCCATGAGCAGTTCTTC,CATSDPGLAGATRHEQFF
TRBV20-1,TRBJ1-2,.,many,TGCAGTGCTAGAGTCGGGGGCGCGGAGGAAACCTTC,CSARVGGAEETF
TRBV5-1,TRBJ2-7,.,many,TGTGCCAGCAGTCTAGCAGGTTCCTACGAGCAGTACTTC,CASSLAGSYEQYF
TRBV7-9,TRBJ1-1,.,many,TGTGCCAGCAGTCCCGAAGCTTTCTTT,CASSPEAFF
TRBV9,TRBJ1-2,.,few,TGTGCCAGCCGGACGGACTATGGCTACACCTTC,CASRTDYGYTF
TRBV5-1,TRBJ2-5,.,few,TGCGCCAGCAGCTTGGGACAGGTCGACCAAGAGACCCAGTACTTC,CASSLGQVDQETQYF
TRBV18,TRBJ2-1,.,many,TGTGCCAGCTCACCATCTCCGGGACCAGATCAGGAGCAGTTCTTC,CASSPSPGPDQEQFF
TRBV6-1,TRBJ1-2,.,few,TGTGCCAGCATGGGAGAAGGGCAAAACTATGGCTACACCTTC,CASMGEGQNYGYTF
TRBV28,TRBJ2-7,TRBD2,many,TGTGCCAGCAGTTCCGGGACTAGCGGGAGTATATGCGAGCAGTACTTC,CASSSGTSGSICEQYF
TRBV7-8,TRBJ2-5,.,many,TGTGCCAGCAGCTCAGTCCACCAAGAGACCCAGTACTTC,CASSSVHQETQYF
TRBV12-3/TRBV12-4,TRBJ1-1,.,many,TGTGCCAGCAAGCGTGACATGAACACTGAAGCTTTCTTT,CASKRDMNTEAFF
TRBV5-1,TRBJ2-1,.,few,TGCGCCAGCAGCGTGCCGAACGACTACAACTCCTACAATGAGCAGTTCTTC,CASSVPNDYNSYNEQFF
TRBV6-1,TRBJ1-1,.,many,TGTGCCAGCAGTGCTCAACGGATTGAAGCTTTCTTT,CASSAQRIEAFF
TRBV2,TRBJ1-5,.,many,TGTGCCAGCAGTGGGACAGATCAGCCCCAGCATTTT,CASSGTDQPQHF
TRBV7-9,TRBJ2-5,.,.,TGTGCCAGCAGCTTAGTTTGGAGGAGCCAAGAGACCCAGTACTTC,CASSLVWRSQETQYF
TRBV20-1,TRBJ2-1,TRBD2,few,TGCAGTGCTAGGAGGAGACTAGCGATTAATAATGAGCAGTTCTTC,CSARRRLAINNEQFF
TRBV6-1,TRBJ2-1,TRBD2,few,TGTGCCAGCAGTCCGACAGGGACTAGCGCATACAATGAGCAGTTCTTC,CASSPTGTSAYNEQFF
TRBV19,TRBJ1-4,.,.,TGTGCCAGTAGCCTCCGGGGATGGGAAGCAACTAATGAAAAACTGTTTTTT,CASSLRGWEATNEKLFF
TRBV20-1,TRBJ2-1,TRBD2,many,TGCAGTGCGGGGCGGACTAGCGGGATGGTCAATGAGCAGTTCTTC,CSAGRTSGMVNEQFF
TRBV7-9,TRBJ1-4,.,.,TGTGCCAGCAGCCCCCCCGGGACTTACCTTAATGAAAAACTGTTTTTT,CASSPPGTYLNEKLFF
TRBV7-6,TRBJ1-5,.,few,TGTGCCAGCAGCCAAATGGACGGGTACAATCAGCCCCAGCATTTT,CASSQMDGYNQPQHF
TRBV19,TRBJ2-7,TRBD1,few,TGTGCCAGTAGTCTTCGGGACAGCCCGTCCTACGAGCAGTACTTC,CASSLRDSPSYEQYF
TRBV3-1,TRBJ1-1,.,few,TGTGCCAGCAGCCCAGGGGCGACCACTGAAGCTTTCTTT,CASSPGATTEAFF
TRBV7-2,TRBJ2-1,TRBD2,many,TGTGCCAGCAGCCCCCGGCTAGCGGTGAATGAGCAGTTCTTC,CASSPRLAVNEQFF